This entry concerns a single T cell receptor (beta chain). The CDR3 has 16 residues. The sample's time point: healthy volunteer bleed at 6 weeks. Unfractionated whole blood was the source of the extracted total RNA. Individual cDNA molecules received unique molecular identifiers in the library. TCRdb ran MiXCR on the RACE reads and lists one entry per CDR3 protein. Altogether around 80,000 distinct CDR3 sequences are present, roughly 8.6% being singletons, with the ten largest covering approximately 1.5%. This specimen comes from a study of human T cells and chemical hapten exposure. Study-wide background: Variation in per-sample TCR yields came mainly from small pooled library volume differences.

The sequence came from a male donor in good health. Some clones in this sample may be carry-over from other donors' samples. The rearrangement uses TRBV21-1 and TRBJ2-7; the listed D gene, TRBD2, was not tested against the DNA. TRBV21-1 is a pseudogene segment. The specimen was whole blood. CDR3 coding DNA: TGTGCCAGCAGCTGGGGACTAGCGGGAGGGTCCTACGAGCAGTACTTC. This codes for CASSWGLAGGSYEQYF.